This entry lists 6 T cell receptor beta chains sequenced from one sample in a study of blood T cell repertoires in COVID-19. Libraries were prepared by immunoSEQ multiplex PCR; TCRdb keeps only in-frame clonotypes and omits some of them. The sample lists about 190,000 clones; roughly 91% were seen once. Sequencing was performed on peripheral blood. The receptors here all came from a human donor in a cohort sampled during active COVID-19.

This rearrangement joins TRBV25-1 to TRBJ2-1, with 9 positions matching TRBD2. This CDR3 has 13 residues. Per germline, CDR1 MGHDK and CDR2 SYGVNS. Trimming took 5 bases from V and 8 from J; bases not matched to a gene: 4. CDR3 sequence: CASSKRTSDEQFF. In DNA, the CDR3 is TGTGCCAGCAGTAAACGGACTAGCGATGAGCAGTTCTTC.

In its sample, this clone was seen once. The gene calls are TRBV6-1 and TRBJ2-7; tentatively, D is TRBD2 (6 bases). This CDR3 region has 16 residues. The V gene's germline CDR1 is MNHNS and CDR2 SASEGT. Trimming left V 1 base short and J 2 bases short, with 15 bases between. As DNA, the CDR3 is TGTGCCAGCAGTGAAGTGCAGGGAGGATACCCCTACGAGCAGTACTTC. Protein sequence: CASSEVQGGYPYEQYF.

As to this clone: Within the sample, other DNA sequences also encode this same CDR3. The CDR3 reads CASSRRVDTEAFF. The CDR3 coding sequence is TGTGCCAGCAGCCGCAGGGTAGACACTGAAGCTTTCTTT. The chain employs TRBV7-2 and TRBJ1-1, with D perhaps TRBD1 (5 bases). Looked up from germline, CDR1 is SGHTA and CDR2 is FQGNSA. Trimming removed 5 bases at V and 3 bases at J, with 10 bases between. This CDR3 comprises 13 residues.

This clone was picked up one time. The chain joins TRBV2 to TRBJ2-7; D is possibly TRBD1 (6 bases). Trimming stripped 8 bases from V and 2 bases from J, with 10 bases between. The CDR3 runs 12 residues. Germline V gene lookup returns CDR1 SNHLY and CDR2 FYNNEI. CDR3 residues: CASRDKPYEQYF. The CDR3 bases are TGTGCCAGCCGGGACAAGCCCTACGAGCAGTACTTC.

The genes are TRBV3-1 (or the pseudogene TRBV3-2) and TRBJ2-1, with TRBD2 matching 8 bases. The CDR3 contains 18 residues. Germline V lookup: CDR1 LGHDT, CDR2 YNNKEL (reference sequence). The J segment lost 5 bases and the V segment lost 3 bases, leaving 15 bases of the junction unmatched. The CDR3 here is CASSHFGGAGSPDNEQFF. The DNA of the CDR3 is TGTGCCAGCAGCCACTTCGGGGGGGCCGGGAGCCCTGACAATGAGCAGTTCTTC.

The rearrangement uses TRBV4-3 and TRBJ1-4, with 9 bases that match TRBD1. The CDR3 spans 14 residues. Germline V CDR1 and CDR2: LGHNA, YSLEER. Trimming at V came to 5 bases and at J to 7 bases, leaving 5 bases not matched to a gene. CDR3 coding DNA: TGCGCCAGCAGCTACCGGGACAGGGCTGAAAAACTGTTTTTT. Translating gives CASSYRDRAEKLFF.